These T cell receptor beta chains were read from a single sample in a study of blood T cell repertoires in COVID-19. Here immunoSEQ multiplex PCR was the method, and the copy in TCRdb shows in-frame clones only, minus some. The table records 470,000 or so clones, over 75% of them present only once. Sequenced material: peripheral blood. The receptors originated from a human donor in a cohort sampled during active COVID-19. CDR3s include the opening cysteine and the closing phenylalanine or tryptophan. A D gene is named only where the DNA matches it firmly. For some rows the clone size is stated as once, few or many, or as a class when expanded; others skip it.

V: TRBV20-1; D: .; size: .; J: TRBJ2-3; CDR3: CSASGGGRPQYF; DNA: TGCAGTGCTAGTGGGGGGGGGCGTCCGCAGTATTTT
V: TRBV19; D: TRBD2; size: .; J: TRBJ2-1; CDR3: CASMVAGGPFEQFF; DNA: TGTGCCAGTATGGTCGCGGGAGGGCCGTTTGAGCAGTTCTTC
V: TRBV7-3; D: .; size: .; J: TRBJ2-7; CDR3: CASSFGQRGEQYF; DNA: TGTGCCAGCAGCTTTGGACAGCGGGGCGAGCAGTACTTC
V: TRBV4-2; D: .; size: once; J: TRBJ2-7; CDR3: CASSQDPGSYEQYF; DNA: TGTGCCAGCAGCCAAGATCCTGGCAGTTACGAGCAGTACTTC
V: TRBV19; D: .; size: .; J: TRBJ2-6; CDR3: CASSSQGTGANVLTF; DNA: TGTGCCAGTAGTAGTCAGGGGACTGGGGCCAACGTCCTGACTTTC
V: TRBV27; D: TRBD1; size: once; J: TRBJ1-2; CDR3: CASRDRSLSNYGYTF; DNA: TGTGCCAGCCGGGACAGGAGTCTATCTAACTATGGCTACACCTTC
V: TRBV19; D: TRBD2; size: once; J: TRBJ2-7; CDR3: CASSGGGGRNEQYF; DNA: TGTGCCAGTAGTGGCGGGGGGGGCCGGAACGAGCAGTACTTC
V: TRBV5-1; D: TRBD2; size: .; J: TRBJ2-7; CDR3: CASSPGLAAYEQYF; DNA: TGCGCCAGCAGCCCTGGACTAGCGGCTTACGAGCAGTACTTC
V: TRBV14; D: TRBD1; size: once; J: TRBJ2-7; CDR3: CASSLVWFPGQGLYEQYF; DNA: TGTGCCAGCAGCCTAGTCTGGTTTCCGGGACAGGGCCTCTACGAGCAGTACTTC
V: TRBV9; D: .; size: .; J: TRBJ2-3; CDR3: CASSVAPPDTQYF; DNA: TGTGCCAGCAGCGTGGCCCCGCCAGATACGCAGTATTTT
V: TRBV28; D: TRBD1; size: few; J: TRBJ1-2; CDR3: CASSTNPRDRVTNYGYTF; DNA: TGTGCCAGCAGTACGAACCCCCGGGACAGGGTTACTAACTATGGCTACACCTTC
V: TRBV30; D: TRBD2; size: .; J: TRBJ2-3; CDR3: CAGSSGSTDTQYF; DNA: TGTGCGGGCTCTAGCGGGAGCACAGATACGCAGTATTTT
V: TRBV28; D: .; size: .; J: TRBJ2-5; CDR3: CASSLIIGGSETQYF; DNA: TGTGCCAGCAGTTTGATTATCGGCGGCTCAGAGACCCAGTACTTC
V: TRBV29-1; D: TRBD1; size: .; J: TRBJ1-6; CDR3: CSVSTGGDSPLHF; DNA: TGCAGCGTCTCGACAGGGGGCGATTCACCCCTCCACTTT
V: TRBV9; D: .; size: .; J: TRBJ2-4; CDR3: CASSNLGSAELAKNIQYF; DNA: TGTGCCAGCAGCAATTTAGGATCCGCGGAACTAGCCAAAAACATTCAGTACTTC
V: TRBV19; D: .; size: .; J: TRBJ2-7; CDR3: CASSGVRGGEQYF; DNA: TGTGCCAGTAGTGGGGTAAGGGGCGGCGAGCAGTACTTC
V: TRBV27; D: .; size: .; J: TRBJ2-1; CDR3: CASSLAGAHNEQFF; DNA: TGTGCCAGCAGTTTAGCTGGGGCTCACAATGAGCAGTTCTTC
V: TRBV6-5; D: TRBD2; size: .; J: TRBJ2-7; CDR3: CASKVAGDTYEQYF; DNA: TGTGCCAGCAAGGTAGCGGGAGATACGTACGAGCAGTACTTC
V: TRBV28; D: .; size: .; J: TRBJ1-5; CDR3: CASSLYPRSQHF; DNA: TGTGCCAGCAGTTTATATCCCCGGTCCCAGCATTTT
V: TRBV4-2; D: TRBD2; size: .; J: TRBJ2-5; CDR3: CASSPLGSSGSQETQYF; DNA: TGTGCCAGCAGCCCCCTAGGGAGTAGCGGGTCCCAAGAGACCCAGTACTTC
V: TRBV10-3; D: .; size: .; J: TRBJ2-3; CDR3: CAVAGSTDTQYF; DNA: TGTGCCGTTGCCGGGTCCACAGATACGCAGTATTTT
V: TRBV18; D: .; size: .; J: TRBJ2-2; CDR3: CASSPESTLNTGELFF; DNA: TGTGCCAGCTCACCAGAGTCAACGTTGAACACCGGGGAGCTGTTTTTT
V: TRBV12-3/TRBV12-4; D: .; size: once; J: TRBJ1-6; CDR3: CASSVDRLSPLHF; DNA: TGTGCCAGCAGCGTGGACAGACTTTCACCCCTCCACTTT
V: TRBV28; D: TRBD1; size: .; J: TRBJ2-7; CDR3: CASSIQGFSYEQYF; DNA: TGTGCCAGCAGTATACAGGGGTTCTCCTACGAGCAGTACTTC
V: TRBV18; D: .; size: few; J: TRBJ1-3; CDR3: CASSPPNSSGNTIYF; DNA: TGTGCCAGCTCACCACCGAACAGCTCTGGAAACACCATATATTTT
V: TRBV6-2/TRBV6-3; D: .; size: .; J: TRBJ1-5; CDR3: CASSYVSHGQPQHF; DNA: TGTGCCAGCAGTTATGTCTCCCACGGGCAGCCCCAGCATTTT
V: TRBV7-9; D: .; size: .; J: TRBJ1-2; CDR3: CASAFDILLFGYTF; DNA: TGTGCCAGCGCCTTTGACATACTGCTTTTTGGCTACACCTTC
V: TRBV11-3; D: TRBD2; size: .; J: TRBJ2-3; CDR3: CASSPRTSGSPDTQYF; DNA: TGTGCCAGCAGCCCGCGGACTAGCGGGAGCCCAGATACGCAGTATTTT
V: TRBV28; D: .; size: few; J: TRBJ1-1; CDR3: CATSRMIGDTEAFF; DNA: TGTGCCACCTCAAGGATGATCGGGGACACTGAAGCTTTCTTT
V: TRBV30; D: .; size: .; J: TRBJ1-1; CDR3: CAWILSRLAFF; DNA: TGTGCCTGGATTCTTTCTAGATTGGCTTTCTTT
V: TRBV30; D: TRBD1; size: .; J: TRBJ2-7; CDR3: CAWSASWSGTAVSYEQYF; DNA: TGTGCCTGGAGTGCGTCCTGGTCCGGGACAGCGGTCTCCTACGAGCAGTACTTC
V: TRBV6-5; D: TRBD1; size: .; J: TRBJ1-2; CDR3: CASTATGDGYTF; DNA: TGTGCCAGCACCGCGACAGGGGACGGCTACACCTTC
V: TRBV9; D: TRBD2; size: .; J: TRBJ2-5; CDR3: CASSVGTSGLQETQYF; DNA: TGTGCCAGCAGCGTTGGGACTAGCGGCCTCCAAGAGACCCAGTACTTC
V: TRBV9; D: TRBD2; size: .; J: TRBJ2-1; CDR3: CASSVVSSGRGEQFF; DNA: TGTGCCAGCAGCGTAGTCAGTAGCGGGAGAGGTGAGCAGTTCTTC
V: TRBV6-5; D: TRBD2; size: .; J: TRBJ2-7; CDR3: CASQSGGIGEQYF; DNA: TGTGCCAGCCAGAGCGGGGGCATAGGCGAGCAGTACTTC
V: TRBV5-1; D: .; size: .; J: TRBJ1-6; CDR3: CASSPLVGEHSPLHF; DNA: TGCGCCAGCAGCCCCCTTGTCGGAGAGCATTCACCCCTCCACTTT